Listed below are T cell receptor beta chains from one sample, sequenced in a study of cytomegalovirus exposure and HLA in healthy donors. The table came from immunoSEQ multiplex PCR; TCRdb's copy has only in-frame clones and leaves some out. Of more than 200,000 clones in the sample, approximately 80% are singletons; the top ten hold 1.4%. Sequencing input: PBMCs. The receptors shown here come from a girl aged 10 to 17 in good health and CMV-seronegative. CDR3s include the opening cysteine and the closing phenylalanine or tryptophan. A D gene is named only where the DNA matches it firmly. The listing skips clone size in some rows; elsewhere it reads once, few, many or a size class.

J | size | D | V | DNA | CDR3
TRBJ1-4 | few | NA | TRBV7-6 | TGTGCCAGCAGCTTTGGGGCCAAGAGTCATGAAAAACTGTTTTTT | CASSFGAKSHEKLFF
TRBJ1-2 | NA | NA | TRBV7-6 | TGTGCCAGCAGCAGTCTACGGGGGGCGAGGTACACCTTC | CASSSLRGARYTF
TRBJ2-5 | NA | TRBD2 | TRBV7-3 | TGTGCCAGCAGCTTTGGGACTAGTCTAGAGACCCAGTACTTC | CASSFGTSLETQYF
TRBJ1-5 | NA | TRBD1 | TRBV2 | TGTGCCAGCCAGGACAGGGGAGGGAAACAGCCCCAGCATTTT | CASQDRGGKQPQHF
TRBJ1-2 | NA | NA | TRBV7-9 | TGTGCCAGCAGCTTCGCGGAGAATGATGGCTACACCTTC | CASSFAENDGYTF
TRBJ2-7 | few | TRBD1 | TRBV6-5 | TGTGCCAGCAGAAGGGACAGGTCCTCTTACGAGCAGTACTTC | CASRRDRSSYEQYF
TRBJ2-2 | NA | NA | TRBV27 | TGTGCCAGCGCCCTTATCCCCCCCCGGGTGGTTACCGGGGAGCTGTTTTTT | CASALIPPRVVTGELFF
TRBJ1-2 | NA | NA | TRBV10-2 | TGCGCCAGCAGTGATGAGGGGGACTATGGCTACACCTTC | CASSDEGDYGYTF
TRBJ2-7 | NA | NA | TRBV15 | TGTGCCACCAGCAACGGACTCTACGAGCAGTACTTC | CATSNGLYEQYF
TRBJ1-1 | NA | TRBD1 | TRBV7-9 | TGTGCCAGCAGCTTAGAAGCGACAGGGACCACTGAAGCTTTCTTT | CASSLEATGTTEAFF
TRBJ2-3 | NA | TRBD2 | TRBV6-5 | TGTGCCAGCAGCCCCCGACTAGCCACAGATACGCAGTATTTT | CASSPRLATDTQYF
TRBJ2-7 | NA | TRBD2 | TRBV10-3 | TGTGCCATCAACCCCGGGACTAGCGATTACGAGCAGTACTTC | CAINPGTSDYEQYF
TRBJ1-5 | NA | NA | TRBV19 | TGTGCCAGTAGTATAGTCGGGGAGGGAAGGCAGCCCCAGCATTTT | CASSIVGEGRQPQHF
TRBJ2-3 | NA | TRBD2 | TRBV29-1 | TGCAGCGTTGGGCTAGCGGGAGGGCCAGATACGCAGTATTTT | CSVGLAGGPDTQYF
TRBJ2-1 | NA | NA | TRBV9 | TGTGCCAGCAGCGTCTCCACCTTAATAGGGGTGAATGAGCAGTTCTTC | CASSVSTLIGVNEQFF
TRBJ1-1 | NA | TRBD1 | TRBV5-1 | TGCGCCAGCGGACAGGGGGCGAACACTGAAGCTTTCTTT | CASGQGANTEAFF
TRBJ1-1 | NA | NA | TRBV7-9 | TGTGCCAGCGGCCTATCTTTCGGACAGAAAAATACTGAAGCTTTCTTT | CASGLSFGQKNTEAFF
TRBJ2-1 | once | NA | TRBV15 | TGTGCCACCAGCCTATCTATGGACAGCTACAATGAGCAGTTCTTC | CATSLSMDSYNEQFF
TRBJ1-4 | NA | NA | TRBV5-1 | TGCGCCAGCAGCTTGATGGGAGGGGCAACTAATGAAAAACTGTTTTTT | CASSLMGGATNEKLFF
TRBJ1-2 | NA | NA | TRBV5-4 | TGTGCCAGCACCGCCATTGCAGACTATGGCTACACCTTC | CASTAIADYGYTF
TRBJ1-5 | few | TRBD1 | TRBV19 | TGTGCCAGTAGTATAGGGGACAGGGGGACCAATCAGCCCCAGCATTTT | CASSIGDRGTNQPQHF
TRBJ1-3 | NA | NA | TRBV4-1 | TGCGCCAGCAGCCAAGCTTGGGGGGGGAAGGAAGTTGGAAACACCATATATTTT | CASSQAWGGKEVGNTIYF
TRBJ1-5 | NA | NA | TRBV28 | TGTGCCAGCAGTTTGAGAAGGGAGCTCAATCAGCCCCAGCATTTT | CASSLRRELNQPQHF
TRBJ2-1 | NA | NA | TRBV5-1 | TGCGCCAGCAGCACGGGGGACGGTCGCTACAATGAGCAGTTCTTC | CASSTGDGRYNEQFF
TRBJ1-2 | once | NA | TRBV5-1 | TGCGCCAGCAGCCTGTCAGGCGGGGGGGGTGCGGCTGGCTACACCTTC | CASSLSGGGGAAGYTF
TRBJ1-1 | NA | NA | TRBV30 | TGTGCCTGGAGCTTGAGGGAGGCTGAAGCTTTCTTT | CAWSLREAEAFF
TRBJ1-2 | NA | TRBD1 | TRBV29-1 | TGCAGCGGTATGACAGGGGGCAATGGCTACACCTTC | CSGMTGGNGYTF
TRBJ2-5 | NA | NA | TRBV19 | TGTGCCAGTAGTGCGGGTCCGTACCAAGAGACCCAGTACTTC | CASSAGPYQETQYF
TRBJ1-1 | NA | TRBD1 | TRBV19 | TGTGCCAGTAGTATCGACAGGGACACTGAAGCTTTCTTT | CASSIDRDTEAFF
TRBJ2-5 | once | TRBD2 | TRBV5-1 | TGCGCCAGCAGCTTAACCAGGACTAGCGGGGTTGTAGAGACCCAGTACTTC | CASSLTRTSGVVETQYF
TRBJ2-3 | NA | TRBD1 | TRBV18 | TGTGCCAGCTCACCCGGGACAGGGGGCGATACGCAGTATTTT | CASSPGTGGDTQYF
TRBJ1-2 | NA | TRBD1 | TRBV19 | TGTGCCAGTAGTCTTGGACAGGGGCCTTATGGCTACACCTTC | CASSLGQGPYGYTF
TRBJ2-7 | NA | TRBD1 | TRBV7-3 | TGTGCCAGCAGCACCGGACAGGGGGCAGGCTACGAGCAGTACTTC | CASSTGQGAGYEQYF
TRBJ2-3 | NA | TRBD2 | TRBV6-5 | TGTGCCAGCAGATTAGCGGGAGGACGCACAGATACGCAGTATTTT | CASRLAGGRTDTQYF
TRBJ2-2 | once | NA | TRBV30 | TGTGCCTGGAGTGTAGGGGGAGTAAGAACCGGGGAGCTGTTTTTT | CAWSVGGVRTGELFF
TRBJ1-3 | NA | NA | TRBV21-1 | TGTGCCAGCAGCAAGAGGGTCTTTGGAAACACCATATATTTT | CASSKRVFGNTIYF
TRBJ2-3 | NA | TRBD2 | TRBV25-1 | TGTGCCAGCAGCAAAGCGGGGGGGACAGATACGCAGTATTTT | CASSKAGGTDTQYF
TRBJ2-4 | NA | TRBD2 | TRBV30 | TGTGCCTGGAGTCCAGTCGGGGTAGCGGGAGTAAGCGCCCTAGCCAAAAACATTCAGTACTTC | CAWSPVGVAGVSALAKNIQYF
TRBJ1-2 | NA | TRBD1 | TRBV10-3 | TGTGCCATCAGTGACCGGACAGGGAAGCCGGGGGGCTACACCTTC | CAISDRTGKPGGYTF
TRBJ2-1 | NA | NA | TRBV19 | TGTGCCAGTAGAAGGGCTGCCGGGGGAGGTTCATCCAATGAGCAGTTCTTC | CASRRAAGGGSSNEQFF
TRBJ2-1 | NA | TRBD1 | TRBV30 | TGTGCCTGGAGGACACCCGGGACAGGGGCGAATGAGCAGTTCTTC | CAWRTPGTGANEQFF
TRBJ2-5 | once | TRBD2 | TRBV7-9 | TGTTCCAGCAGCCCCGGGAGGGGGGCCCAAGAGACCCAGTACTTC | CSSSPGRGAQETQYF
TRBJ2-7 | NA | TRBD1 | TRBV11-1 | TGTGCCAGCAGGCTAGTGACAGGGTCCTACGAGCAGTACTTC | CASRLVTGSYEQYF
TRBJ1-2 | NA | NA | TRBV7-9 | TGTGCCAGCAGCTTAGCGCAGGGTCCTAACTATGGCTACACCTTC | CASSLAQGPNYGYTF
TRBJ2-4 | NA | TRBD1 | TRBV7-2 | TGTGCCAGCAGCTTACGAAGTGGGACAGGAGCCAAAAACATTCAGTACTTC | CASSLRSGTGAKNIQYF
TRBJ2-7 | NA | NA | TRBV7-9 | TGTGCCAGCAGCTTACTCCCCTACGAGCAGTACTTC | CASSLLPYEQYF
TRBJ2-2 | NA | TRBD2 | TRBV2 | TGTGCCAGTACCGAGGGTAGCGGGAGAACCGGGGAGCTGTTTTTT | CASTEGSGRTGELFF